Here is one TCR beta chain with its context. Its antigen is still unknown. CDR3 size: 13 residues. V was pared by 4 bases and J by 7 bases, with 11 bases between. The germline CDR1 and CDR2 sequences are SGHTA and FQGNSA. The sample belongs to a study of identical twins. Study observations and caveats: Invariant T cells like MAIT and iNKT could partly confound the zero-insertion analyses.

TCRdb reprocessed the 5' RACE reads via MiXCR and lists one record per CDR3 protein. The sample lists approximately 240,000 distinct CDR3 sequences; 11% to 15% were seen once. Input material: memory (CD45RO+) T cells sorted from blood. The rearrangement uses TRBV7-2 and TRBJ1-3; D may be TRBD1 (5 bases). The TCR sequence derives from a woman between 18 and 30 years old in good health. CDR3 sequence reads: CASSYVTANTIYF. In DNA, the CDR3 is TGTGCCAGCAGCTATGTGACAGCGAACACCATATATTTT.